Each of the 15 T cell receptor beta chains below was sequenced from the same sample in a study of blood T cell repertoires in COVID-19. Produced via immunoSEQ multiplex PCR; TCRdb's table is partial and in-frame only. The sample lists 110,000 to 150,000 clones, roughly 84% occurring once. Sequences were obtained from peripheral blood. The receptors come from a woman aged 55-75 years with acute or convalescent COVID-19.

V gene TRBV9 combines with J gene TRBJ2-3; 9 nucleotides match TRBD2. V shed 4 bases, J shed 1 base, and the junction held 4 bases outside the gene matches. This CDR3 has 15 amino acids. Germline lookup yields CDR1 SGDLS and CDR2 YYNGEE. The CDR3 bases are TGTGCCAGCAGCCACAGCGGGGGGCGCACAGATACGCAGTATTTT. It translates to CASSHSGGRTDTQYF.

This clone has just one count. The chain joins TRBV9 to TRBJ1-1; D is undetermined. V shed 3 bases and J shed 5 bases, with 11 bases lying between them. Germline CDR1 SGDLS, CDR2 YYNGEE. This CDR3 is 13 amino acids long. CDR3 amino acids: CASSAGPETEAFF. DNA for the CDR3: TGTGCCAGCAGCGCGGGTCCGGAAACTGAAGCTTTCTTT.

This clone was seen a handful of times. The gene calls are TRBV6-5 and TRBJ1-1, with D unresolved. CDR1 is MNHEY, CDR2 SVGAGI, per germline. Trimming removed 7 bases at V and 0 bases at J, with 6 bases between. The length of the CDR3 is 12 residues. This CDR3 reads CASIDLNTEAFF. In nucleotides, the CDR3 is TGTGCCAGCATAGATCTGAACACTGAAGCTTTCTTT.

The rearrangement joins TRBV6-4 to TRBJ2-2, with 10 bases aligning to TRBD1. Per the germline V gene, CDR1 is MRHNA and CDR2 is SNTAGT. The J segment lost 3 bases and the V segment lost 4 bases, leaving 2 bases of the junction unmatched. The CDR3 has 15 residues. This CDR3 is CASSAGQGYTGELFF. The CDR3 nucleotides are TGTGCCAGCAGTGCGGGACAGGGGTACACCGGGGAGCTGTTTTTT.

The J gene is TRBJ1-1, the V gene TRBV21-1; the table's D call TRBD1 went unverified against the DNA. TRBV21-1 is classified as a pseudogene. This CDR3 is 14 amino acids long. The CDR3 loop is CASPQRQGETEAFF. The CDR3 DNA reads TGTGCCAGTCCGCAAAGACAGGGGGAAACTGAAGCTTTCTTT.

This clone has only one observation. This chain joins TRBV30 and TRBJ1-5; D not resolved. The germline gives CDR1 GTSNPN, CDR2 SVGIG (reference sequence). CDR3 length equals 14 residues. V shed 3 bases and J shed 5 bases, with 14 bases lying between them. The CDR3: CAWSHSGGYQPQHF. The CDR3 nucleotides read TGTGCCTGGAGCCACTCGGGAGGGTATCAGCCCCAGCATTTT.

The chain is built from TRBV28 and TRBJ1-4, with TRBD1 as a possible D gene (5 bases). The length of the CDR3 is 14 residues. Trimming removed 10 bases from V and 6 bases from J, with 18 bases in between. Germline V gives CDR1 MDHEN, CDR2 SYDVKM. The CDR3 DNA sequence: TGTGCCACCTACTCTCAGGGATGGGATGAAAAACTGTTTTTT. Residues: CATYSQGWDEKLFF.

This clone was seen only once. This chain joins TRBV7-3 and TRBJ2-3, with D possibly TRBD1 on 6 matching bases. This CDR3 comprises 15 residues. The germline CDR1 and CDR2 sequences are SGHTA and FQGTGA. The V gene lost 5 bases and the J gene lost 2 bases, with 14 bases spanning the gap. CDR3 nucleotides: TGTGCCAGCAGCAAGACAGGCGACCCCACAGATACGCAGTATTTT. This translates into CASSKTGDPTDTQYF.

The V gene is TRBV5-1, the J gene TRBJ2-5, with a weak D call TRBD2 (6 bases). The V and J ends lost 0 bases and 2 bases respectively, with 14 bases between them. Germline lookup yields CDR1 SGHRS and CDR2 YFSETQ. The CDR3 totals 16 residues. CDR3 DNA sequence: TGCGCCAGCAGCTTGGCCAAAGGGACTCTTCAAGAGACCCAGTACTTC. Protein: CASSLAKGTLQETQYF. The full variable domain, its missing parts supplied by reference TRBV5-1 and TRBJ2-5, is KAGVTQTPRYLIKTRGQQVTLSCSPISGHRSVSWYQQTPGQGLQFLFEYFSETQRNKGNFPGRFSGRQFSNSRSEMNVSTLELGDSALYLCASSLAKGTLQETQYFGPGTRLLVL.

Turning to this clone: Germline and junction disagree at one end, which may indicate a read error. CDR3 nucleotide sequence: TGTGCCAGCTCCCCACCTCGGGGAGGGCGGGGCACAGATACGCAGTATTTT. Translation: CASSPPRGGRGTDTQYF. The chain carries TRBV18 and TRBJ2-3; 7 bases line up with TRBD2. Germline loops: CDR1 KGHSH, CDR2 LQKENI. The CDR3 has 17 residues.

This clone was seen only a few times. This rearrangement joins TRBV10-3 to TRBJ1-3, with D possibly being TRBD1 (5 bases). CDR3 size: 14 residues. Trimming left V 4 bases short and J 0 bases short, with 7 bases between. Germline V gives CDR1 ENHRY, CDR2 SYGVKD. CDR3 residues: CAISGTPSGNTIYF. CDR3 DNA sequence: TGTGCCATCAGTGGGACACCCTCTGGAAACACCATATATTTT.

The chain couples TRBV9 to TRBJ2-1; possibly TRBD1 for D (6 bases). Germline V lookup: CDR1 SGDLS, CDR2 YYNGEE. V was pared by 0 bases and J by 7 bases, with 11 bases between. The CDR3 loop spans 14 amino acids. CDR3 in DNA: TGTGCCAGCAGCGTAGAGCTTAGGGGGAATGAGCAGTTCTTC. It is translated as CASSVELRGNEQFF.

The chain joins TRBV11-3 to TRBJ2-7; D remains ambiguous. There are 14 residues in the CDR3. Trimming cost V 1 base and J 2 bases, with 9 bases left between them. Per the germline V gene, CDR1 is SGHNT and CDR2 is YENEEA. CDR3 region: CASSLAGSAYEQYF. The DNA for the CDR3 is TGTGCCAGCAGCTTAGCAGGTAGTGCCTACGAGCAGTACTTC.

This chain joins TRBV30 and TRBJ1-3, with a tentative D call TRBD1 (5 bases). Germline CDR1 is GTSNPN and CDR2 is SVGIG (reference sequence). Trimming removed 3 bases from V and 4 bases from J, with 19 bases in between. The CDR3 sequence is 16 residues long. Here the CDR3 DNA reads TGTGCCTGGAGGGGACCGGGGGTACGGTCCGGAAACACCATATATTTT. The encoded protein is CAWRGPGVRSGNTIYF.

This rearrangement joins TRBV19 to TRBJ2-1, with unresolved D. Germline V gene sequence: CDR1 LNHDA, CDR2 SQIVND (reference sequence). The CDR3 is 13 amino acids. V dropped 5 bases and J dropped 9 bases, with 14 bases sitting between them. The CDR3, as DNA: TGTGCCAGTAGTGCCAATCGGAGCTTTGAGCAGTTCTTC. Its translation is CASSANRSFEQFF.